This T cell receptor (beta chain) was identified during a study of graft-versus-host responses after intestinal transplantation. About the study: Recipients had multivisceral, liver-intestinal, or isolated intestinal transplants. All recipients were given anti-thymocyte globulin induction, and tacrolimus and steroids were then administered for around three years.

The germline V gene has CDR1 SEHNR and CDR2 FQNEAQ (reference sequence). The CDR3 is 14 amino acids. J lost 7 bases, V lost 4 bases, and 7 bases had no gene match. Study observations and caveats: Levels of circulating GvH clones at their peak were associated with early post-transplant HvG declines.

Assay used: immunoSEQ multiplex PCR; TCRdb lists only in-frame clones, some missing. The sample lists approximately 18,000 clones; 86% were seen once. About this clone: What it recognizes is unknown.

This clonotype originated in a human patient who received an intestinal transplant, so some T cells may come from the graft donor. The gene calls are TRBV7-9 and TRBJ2-1, with 7 bases that match TRBD1. Sequences were derived from PBMCs, sampled just over 230 days after intestinal transplant. DNA for the CDR3: TGTGCCAGCAGCTCTGACAGGGTTGAAAATGAGCAGTTCTTC. Its translation: CASSSDRVENEQFF.